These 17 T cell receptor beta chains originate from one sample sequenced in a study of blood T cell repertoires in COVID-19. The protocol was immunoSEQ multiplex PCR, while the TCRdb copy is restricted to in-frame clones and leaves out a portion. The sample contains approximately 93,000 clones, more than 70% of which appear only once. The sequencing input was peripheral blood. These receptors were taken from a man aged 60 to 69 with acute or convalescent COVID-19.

CDR3 sequence: CASTVAGILYEQYF. CDR3 DNA sequence: TGTGCCAGCACCGTAGCGGGAATTCTCTACGAGCAGTACTTC. The chain couples TRBV11-2 to TRBJ2-7; 8 bases fit TRBD2. The CDR3 spans 14 residues. The V and J ends lost 7 bases and 3 bases, in that order; junction bases with no gene match: 8. Germline V gene data show CDR1 as SGHAT and CDR2 as FQNNGV.

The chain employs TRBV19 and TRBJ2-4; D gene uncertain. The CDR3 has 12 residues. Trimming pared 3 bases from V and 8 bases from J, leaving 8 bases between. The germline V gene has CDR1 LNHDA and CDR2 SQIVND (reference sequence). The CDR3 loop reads CASSMSGHIQYF. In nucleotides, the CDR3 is TGTGCCAGTAGTATGAGTGGTCACATTCAGTACTTC. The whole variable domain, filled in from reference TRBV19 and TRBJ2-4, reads DGGITQSPKYLFRKEGQNVTLSCEQNLNHDAMYWYRQDPGQGLRLIYYSQIVNDFQKGDIAEGYSVSREKKESFPLTVTSAQKNPTAFYLCASSMSGHIQYFGAGTRLSVL.

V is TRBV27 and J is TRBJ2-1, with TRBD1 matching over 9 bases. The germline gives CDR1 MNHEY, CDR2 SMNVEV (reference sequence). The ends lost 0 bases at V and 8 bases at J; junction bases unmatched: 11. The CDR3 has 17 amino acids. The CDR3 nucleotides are TGTGCCAGCAGTTTATCTATCCGGGACAGGGTGAGGGATGAGCAGTTCTTC. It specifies CASSLSIRDRVRDEQFF.

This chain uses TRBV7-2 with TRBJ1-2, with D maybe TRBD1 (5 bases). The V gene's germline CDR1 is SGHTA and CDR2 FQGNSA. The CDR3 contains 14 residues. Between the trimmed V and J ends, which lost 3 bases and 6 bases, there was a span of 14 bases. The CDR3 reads CASSFSQAGHGYTF. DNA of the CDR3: TGTGCCAGCAGCTTTAGCCAGGCGGGGCATGGCTACACCTTC.

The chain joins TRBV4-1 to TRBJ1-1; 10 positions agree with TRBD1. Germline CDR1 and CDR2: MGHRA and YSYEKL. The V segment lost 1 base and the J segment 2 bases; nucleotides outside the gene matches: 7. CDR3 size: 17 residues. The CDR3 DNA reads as TGCGCCAGCAGCCAAGGAGGGACAGGGGTAAGAAACACTGAAGCTTTCTTT. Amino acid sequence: CASSQGGTGVRNTEAFF.

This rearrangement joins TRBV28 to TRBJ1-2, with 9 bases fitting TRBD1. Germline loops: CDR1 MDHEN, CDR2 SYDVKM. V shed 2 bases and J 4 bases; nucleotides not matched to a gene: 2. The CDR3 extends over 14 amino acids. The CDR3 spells CASSLTGGFYGYTF. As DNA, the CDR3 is TGTGCCAGCAGTTTAACAGGGGGCTTCTATGGCTACACCTTC.

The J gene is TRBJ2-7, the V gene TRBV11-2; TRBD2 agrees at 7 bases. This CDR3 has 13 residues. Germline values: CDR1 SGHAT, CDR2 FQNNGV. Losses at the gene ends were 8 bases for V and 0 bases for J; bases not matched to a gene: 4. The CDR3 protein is CASARGSSYEQYF. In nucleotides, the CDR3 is TGTGCCAGCGCTCGCGGGAGCTCCTACGAGCAGTACTTC.

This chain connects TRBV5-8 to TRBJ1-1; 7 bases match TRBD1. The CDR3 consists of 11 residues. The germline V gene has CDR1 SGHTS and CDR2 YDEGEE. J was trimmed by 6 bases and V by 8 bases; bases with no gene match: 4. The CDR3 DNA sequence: TGTGCCAGTAACAGGGGATCTGAAGCTTTCTTT. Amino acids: CASNRGSEAFF.

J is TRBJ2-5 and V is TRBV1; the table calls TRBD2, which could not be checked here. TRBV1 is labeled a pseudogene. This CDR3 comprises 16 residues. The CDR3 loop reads CTSPLAGALEAQTQYF. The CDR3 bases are TGCACCAGTCCTCTAGCGGGGGCCCTAGAGGCGCAGACCCAGTACTTC.

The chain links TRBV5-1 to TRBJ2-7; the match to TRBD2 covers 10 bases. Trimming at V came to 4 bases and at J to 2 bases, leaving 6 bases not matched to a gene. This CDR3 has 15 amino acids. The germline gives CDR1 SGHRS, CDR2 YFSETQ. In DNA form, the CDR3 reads TGCGCCAGCAGCCGAAGCGGGGGGGCGACCTACGAGCAGTACTTC. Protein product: CASSRSGGATYEQYF.

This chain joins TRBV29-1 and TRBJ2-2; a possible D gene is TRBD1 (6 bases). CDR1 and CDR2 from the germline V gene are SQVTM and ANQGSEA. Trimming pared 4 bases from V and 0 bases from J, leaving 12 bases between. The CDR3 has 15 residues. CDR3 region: CSVVVGQTNTGELFF. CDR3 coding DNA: TGCAGCGTTGTGGTGGGACAAACGAACACCGGGGAGCTGTTTTTT.

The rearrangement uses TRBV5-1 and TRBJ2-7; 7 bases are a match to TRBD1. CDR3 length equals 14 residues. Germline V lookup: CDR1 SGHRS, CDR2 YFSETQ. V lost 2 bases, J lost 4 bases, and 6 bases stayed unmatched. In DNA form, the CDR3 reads TGCGCCAGCAGCTTAGACAGGGATGTATACGAGCAGTACTTC. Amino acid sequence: CASSLDRDVYEQYF.

CDR3 region: CASSDRGRWYGYTF. CDR3 sequence (DNA): TGCGCCAGCAGTGACAGGGGGCGCTGGTATGGCTACACCTTC. The rearrangement joins TRBV10-2 to TRBJ1-2, with TRBD1 matching 8 bases. Looked up from germline, CDR1 is WSHSY and CDR2 is SAAADI. V lost 3 bases and J lost 5; bases outside the gene matches: 5. This CDR3 contains 14 residues.

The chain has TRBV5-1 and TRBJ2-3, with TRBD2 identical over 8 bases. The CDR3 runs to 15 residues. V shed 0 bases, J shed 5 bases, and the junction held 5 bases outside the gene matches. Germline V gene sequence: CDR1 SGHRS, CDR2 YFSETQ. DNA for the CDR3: TGCGCCAGCAGCTTGGAGGCGGGAGGTAAAGATACGCAGTATTTT. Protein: CASSLEAGGKDTQYF.

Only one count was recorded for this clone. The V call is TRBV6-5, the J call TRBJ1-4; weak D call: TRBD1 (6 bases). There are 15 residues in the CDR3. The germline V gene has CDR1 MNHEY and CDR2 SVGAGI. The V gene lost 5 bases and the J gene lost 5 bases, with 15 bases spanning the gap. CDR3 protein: CASSPITDRNEKLFF. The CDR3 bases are TGTGCCAGCAGTCCGATAACCGACAGGAATGAAAAACTGTTTTTT.

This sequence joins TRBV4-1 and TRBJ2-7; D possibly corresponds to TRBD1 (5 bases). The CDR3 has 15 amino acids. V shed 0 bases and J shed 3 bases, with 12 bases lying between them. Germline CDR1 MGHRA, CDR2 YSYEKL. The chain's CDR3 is CASSQDRGRVYEQYF. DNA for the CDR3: TGCGCCAGCAGCCAAGATCGAGGCAGGGTCTACGAGCAGTACTTC.

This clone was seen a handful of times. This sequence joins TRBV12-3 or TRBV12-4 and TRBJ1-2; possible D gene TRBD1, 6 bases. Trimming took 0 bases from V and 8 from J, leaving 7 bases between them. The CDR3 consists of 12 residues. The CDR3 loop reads CASSLAGTGYTF. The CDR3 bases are TGTGCCAGCAGTTTAGCGGGGACAGGCTACACCTTC.